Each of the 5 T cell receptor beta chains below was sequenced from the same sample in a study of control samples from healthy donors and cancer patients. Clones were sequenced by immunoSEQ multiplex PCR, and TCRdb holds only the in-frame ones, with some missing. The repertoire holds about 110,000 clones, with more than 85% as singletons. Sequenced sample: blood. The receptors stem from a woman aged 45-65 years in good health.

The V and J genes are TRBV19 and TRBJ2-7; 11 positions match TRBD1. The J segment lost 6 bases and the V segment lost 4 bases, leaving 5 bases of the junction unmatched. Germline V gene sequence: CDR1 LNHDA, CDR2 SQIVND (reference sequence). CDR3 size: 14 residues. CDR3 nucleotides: TGTGCCAGTAGTACCACCGGGACAGGGGGCGAGCAGTACTTC. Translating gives CASSTTGTGGEQYF.

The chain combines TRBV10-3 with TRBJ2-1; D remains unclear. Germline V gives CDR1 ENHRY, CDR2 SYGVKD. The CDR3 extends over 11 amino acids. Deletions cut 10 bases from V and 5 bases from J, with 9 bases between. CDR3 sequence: CATAPNNEQFF. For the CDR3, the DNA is TGTGCCACCGCCCCGAACAATGAGCAGTTCTTC.

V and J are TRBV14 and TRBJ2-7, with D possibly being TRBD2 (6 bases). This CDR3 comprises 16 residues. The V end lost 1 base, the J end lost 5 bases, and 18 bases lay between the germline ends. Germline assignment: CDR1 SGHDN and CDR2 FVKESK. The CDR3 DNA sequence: TGTGCCAGCAGCCAAGCCCCTCTCGCCGGGAGCCACGAGCAGTACTTC. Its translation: CASSQAPLAGSHEQYF.

As DNA, the CDR3 is TGTGCCAGCAGCTTAGGACCCCATGCAACTAATGAAAAACTGTTTTTT. It is translated as CASSLGPHATNEKLFF. The chain links TRBV7-9 to TRBJ1-4; no firm D call. Looked up from germline, CDR1 is SEHNR and CDR2 is FQNEAQ (reference sequence). Trimming cost V 1 base and J 0 bases, with 9 bases left between them. CDR3 length: 16 amino acids.

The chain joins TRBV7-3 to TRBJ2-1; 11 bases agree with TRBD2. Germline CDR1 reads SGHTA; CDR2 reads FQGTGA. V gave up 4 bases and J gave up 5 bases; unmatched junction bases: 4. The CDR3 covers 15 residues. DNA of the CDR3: TGTGCCAGCAGCTCGTTAGCGGGGGGGAACAATGAGCAGTTCTTC. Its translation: CASSSLAGGNNEQFF.